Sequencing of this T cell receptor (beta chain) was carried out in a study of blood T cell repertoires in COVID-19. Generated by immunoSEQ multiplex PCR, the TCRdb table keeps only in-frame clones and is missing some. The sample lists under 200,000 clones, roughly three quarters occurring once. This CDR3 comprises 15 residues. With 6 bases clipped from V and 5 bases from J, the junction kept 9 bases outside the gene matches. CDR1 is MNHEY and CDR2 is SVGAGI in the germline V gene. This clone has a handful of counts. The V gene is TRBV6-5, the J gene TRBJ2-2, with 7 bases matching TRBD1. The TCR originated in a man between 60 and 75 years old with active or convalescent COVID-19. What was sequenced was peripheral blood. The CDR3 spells CASSGTAIRTGELFF. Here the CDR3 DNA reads TGTGCCAGCAGCGGGACAGCTATTCGAACCGGGGAGCTGTTTTTT.